Sequencing of this T cell receptor beta chain was carried out in a study of cytomegalovirus exposure and HLA in healthy donors. As for the study in general: The 120 validation repertoires used the same platform as the approximately 670 first-cohort repertoires (as reported by a later analysis).

The germline gives CDR1 GTSNPN, CDR2 SVGIG (reference sequence). The length of the CDR3 is 13 residues. V was trimmed by 4 bases and J by 1 base, leaving 10 bases between them. The 120-subject validation cohort, separate from the roughly 670-subject first cohort, included the donors. As concerns this clone: As yet, its antigen is unknown.

Points from the study as a whole: In the 130 or so validation repertoires, a later analysis found that first-cohort TCR clusters tended to co-occur.

Assay used: immunoSEQ multiplex PCR; TCRdb lists only in-frame clones, some missing. Of about 250,000 clones in the sample, roughly 87% were seen once. Sequenced sample: PBMCs. The sequence was obtained from a man between 18 and 35 years old in good health and CMV-seropositive. The rearrangement uses TRBV30 and TRBJ1-1; D not certain. The CDR3 DNA reads TGTGCCTGGATGATTCAAGGGAACACTGAAGCTTTCTTT. Translation: CAWMIQGNTEAFF. The full variable domain, in which reference TRBV30 and TRBJ1-1 provide the parts outside the CDR3, is SQTIHQWPATLVQPVGSPLSLECTVEGTSNPNLYWYRQAAGRGLQLLFYSVGIGQISSEVPQNLSASRPQDRQFILSSKKLLLSDSGFYLCAWMIQGNTEAFFGQGTRLTVV.